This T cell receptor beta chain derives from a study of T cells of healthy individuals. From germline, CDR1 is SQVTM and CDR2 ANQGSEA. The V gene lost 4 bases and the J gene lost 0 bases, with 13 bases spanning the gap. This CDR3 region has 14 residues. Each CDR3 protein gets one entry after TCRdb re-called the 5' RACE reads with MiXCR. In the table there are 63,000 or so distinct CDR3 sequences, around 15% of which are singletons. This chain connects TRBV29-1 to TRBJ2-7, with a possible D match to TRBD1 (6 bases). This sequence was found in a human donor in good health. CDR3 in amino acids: CSVVGTLHSYEQYF. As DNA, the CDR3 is TGCAGCGTTGTCGGGACACTTCACTCCTACGAGCAGTACTTC.